This T cell receptor beta chain was sequenced during a study of early T cells in non-severe SARS-CoV-2 infection. Looking at the study overall: Unpaired chains resulted from sequencing bulk RNA of unsorted whole blood.

Each cDNA molecule carried a unique molecular identifier. TCRdb processed the 5' RACE reads anew with MiXCR; each CDR3 protein has one entry. Of about 76,000 distinct CDR3 sequences in the sample, roughly a sixth are singletons; the top ten hold roughly 12%. Study-level points and caveats: Reliance on VDJdb matching favored anti-spike CD8 responses; private and CD4 specificities were missed.

This clonotype occurred many times. The antigen is not known. V lost 3 bases and J lost 6; bases outside the gene matches: 11. The CDR3 loop spans 15 amino acids. Germline loops: CDR1 SGHRS, CDR2 YFSETQ. The J gene is TRBJ2-7, the V gene TRBV5-1; 8 bases map to TRBD1. The sample comprised whole blood. This receptor was taken from an adult who was a healthcare worker with PCR-confirmed SARS-CoV-2 infection or an uninfected control (not recorded which). The CDR3 DNA reads as TGCGCCAGCAGCTGGGGGTTCCAGGGGGCAATCGAGCAGTACTTC. Protein: CASSWGFQGAIEQYF.